This T cell receptor beta chain was identified in a study of human T cells and chemical hapten exposure. Overall study context: All patients underwent weekly scalp dosing with diphenylcyclopropenone for the full roughly 23-week study. Regarding the study as a whole: Compared to controls, expanded TCRs made significantly more large clusters of similar CDR3s.

Per the germline V gene, CDR1 is SGHDT and CDR2 is YYEEEE. The CDR3 has 14 residues. V lost 0 bases, J lost 8 bases, and 12 bases lay in between. This clonotype was seen more than once but under ten times. What it recognizes is unknown. Time point given: pre-sensitization, week 0. The treatment is: therapeutic diphenylcyclopropenone sensitization with weekly scalp DPC. The study drew its donors from alopecia patients who were 18 to 70 years old and suitable for DPC. TCRdb called the RACE reads again in MiXCR, with one record for every CDR3 protein. This sample yields fewer than 300,000 distinct CDR3 sequences, of which more than 6.5% are seen a single time; over 2% belongs to the top ten.

This receptor was obtained from a woman aged 40 to 50 with alopecia areata. Some clones in this sample may be carry-over from other donors' samples. Sample: whole blood, taken in connection with sensitization to the hapten diphenylcyclopropenone (DPC). The chain joins TRBV5-6 to TRBJ2-4; D gene unclear. The DNA for the CDR3 is TGTGCCAGCAGCTTGGATCAAGGCTGGGACATTCAGTACTTC. Translation gives CASSLDQGWDIQYF.